Below are 32 T cell receptor beta chains sequenced from a single sample in a study of T cell responses to AZD1222 COVID-19 vaccine. Sequencing was performed with immunoSEQ multiplex PCR; in TCRdb, only in-frame clones are kept and a portion is missing. The repertoire has 100,000 to 150,000 clones, approximately 88% of them found once; the top ten carry roughly 5.4%. The material was peripheral blood, obtained on day 0 of AZD1222 vaccination. Receptor source: an adult in good health.

The V gene is TRBV28, the J gene TRBJ1-1; a possible D gene is TRBD1 (5 bases). The V and J ends lost 1 base and 1 base respectively, with 10 bases between them. CDR3 length: 15 amino acids. Germline CDR1 MDHEN, CDR2 SYDVKM. For the CDR3, the DNA is TGTGCCAGCAGTTTATATGGGGCCCGGAACACTGAAGCTTTCTTT. This gives the protein CASSLYGARNTEAFF.

The rearrangement uses TRBV5-1 and TRBJ1-2, with D possibly matching TRBD1 (5 bases). The V end lost 0 bases, the J end lost 10 bases, and 10 bases lay between the germline ends. CDR3 length equals 12 residues. The V gene's germline CDR1 is SGHRS and CDR2 YFSETQ. This CDR3 is CASSLAGEYYTF. CDR3 sequence (DNA): TGCGCCAGCAGCTTGGCGGGGGAGTACTACACCTTC.

Written as DNA, the CDR3 is TGTGCCAGCAGTTCATTCCCAGGGGGCGTGATGAACACCGGGGAGCTGTTTTTT. It yields the protein CASSSFPGGVMNTGELFF. The genes are TRBV28 and TRBJ2-2; 8 nucleotides align to TRBD1. Trimming cost V 4 bases and J 1 base; bases outside gene matches: 11. Germline CDR1 reads MDHEN; CDR2 reads SYDVKM. The CDR3 consists of 18 residues.

The chain couples TRBV6-6 to TRBJ2-2; D remains unclear. Germline V gene sequence: CDR1 MNHNY, CDR2 SVGAGI (reference sequence). Trimming pared 4 bases from V and 0 bases from J, leaving 9 bases between. There are 15 residues in the CDR3. The CDR3 sequence is CASSSQIANTGELFF. As DNA, the CDR3 is TGTGCCAGCAGTTCACAGATCGCGAACACCGGGGAGCTGTTTTTT.

This chain uses TRBV5-1 with TRBJ2-1; TRBD2 aligns across 11 bases. The CDR3 is 16 residues long. Germline V gives CDR1 SGHRS, CDR2 YFSETQ. V lost 4 bases, J lost 6 bases, and 9 bases stayed unmatched. CDR3: CASSLLTSGSSNEQFF. The DNA of the CDR3 is TGCGCCAGCAGCCTACTTACTAGCGGGAGTAGCAATGAGCAGTTCTTC.

In this sample, this clone turned up once. The CDR3 region is CASSFQTLGDTQYF. The CDR3 coding sequence is TGTGCCAGCAGCTTTCAGACTCTTGGGGATACGCAGTATTTT. This chain connects TRBV7-6 to TRBJ2-3; unclear D gene. Trimming removed 3 bases at V and 6 bases at J, with 13 bases between. The CDR3 runs to 14 residues. Germline loops: CDR1 SGHVS, CDR2 FNYEAQ. Using reference TRBV7-6 and TRBJ2-3 for the parts outside the CDR3, the full variable domain is GAGVSQSPRYKVTKRGQDVALRCDPISGHVSLYWYRQALGQGPEFLTYFNYEAQQDKSGLPNDRFSAERPEGSISTLTIQRTEQRDSAMYRCASSFQTLGDTQYFGPGTRLTVL.

This clone was recorded once. The chain has TRBV7-2 and TRBJ1-2; unclear D gene. The germline V gene encodes CDR1 SGHTA and CDR2 FQGNSA. This CDR3 is built from 15 residues. V was cut by 2 bases and J by 3 bases, with 13 bases left in between. CDR3 amino acids: CASSLSGSTDYGYTF. CDR3 nucleotide sequence: TGTGCCAGCAGCTTATCCGGGTCAACGGACTATGGCTACACCTTC.

V gene TRBV5-1 combines with J gene TRBJ1-3, with TRBD1 as a possible D gene (5 bases). CDR1 is SGHRS, CDR2 YFSETQ, per germline. The ends were cut back, 4 bases at V and 0 bases at J, with 11 bases in the middle. The CDR3 totals 15 residues. The CDR3 DNA is TGCGCCAGCAGCCAAGCGGGGGTCTCTGGAAACACCATATATTTT. This codes for CASSQAGVSGNTIYF.

The rearrangement uses TRBV9 and TRBJ1-2; 11 bases line up with TRBD1. The CDR3 is 17 amino acids. V lost 4 bases, J lost 0 bases, and 8 bases stayed unmatched. Per the germline V gene, CDR1 is SGDLS and CDR2 is YYNGEE. The CDR3 loop is CASSPGTGGRANYGYTF. The CDR3 DNA follows: TGTGCCAGCAGCCCCGGGACAGGGGGTCGGGCTAACTATGGCTACACCTTC.

The chain couples TRBV27 to TRBJ2-5; D call uncertain. CDR3 size: 13 residues. Germline assignment: CDR1 MNHEY and CDR2 SMNVEV (reference sequence). V dropped 2 bases and J dropped 3 bases, with 7 bases sitting between them. In nucleotides, the CDR3 is TGTGCCAGCAGTTTAAGGAGAGAAGAGACCCAGTACTTC. It yields the protein CASSLRREETQYF.

This chain links TRBV3-1 (or the pseudogene TRBV3-2) with TRBJ2-5, with D uncertain. This CDR3 contains 15 residues. CDR1 and CDR2 (germline): LGHDT, YNNKEL (reference sequence). Trimming shortened V by 1 base and J by 0 bases, and 9 bases separated the two germline ends. This chain's CDR3 is CASSQGRTYQETQYF. CDR3 nucleotides: TGTGCCAGCAGCCAAGGCAGAACGTACCAAGAGACCCAGTACTTC.

The chain recombines TRBV7-6 with TRBJ1-1, with D possibly being TRBD1 (6 bases). V lost 1 base, J lost 5 bases, and 11 bases lay in between. This CDR3 has 14 residues. The V gene's germline CDR1 is SGHVS and CDR2 FNYEAQ. The CDR3 sequence is CASSLGAGETEAFF. As DNA, the CDR3 is TGTGCCAGCAGCTTAGGCGCAGGGGAGACTGAAGCTTTCTTT.

This chain links TRBV7-9 with TRBJ2-2; D possibly uses TRBD1 or TRBD2 (5 bases each). The CDR3 runs 15 residues. Germline lookup yields CDR1 SEHNR and CDR2 FQNEAQ (reference sequence). V was cut by 8 bases and J by 7 bases, with 20 bases left in between. The DNA of the CDR3 is TGTGCCAGCCGGGAACGGGGACCACCCGACGGGGAGCTGTTTTTT. It encodes CASRERGPPDGELFF.

The V gene is TRBV19, the J gene TRBJ1-5; D gene unclear. V shed 3 bases and J shed 3 bases, with 12 bases lying between them. This CDR3 contains 15 residues. Germline CDR1 and CDR2: LNHDA and SQIVND (reference sequence). CDR3: CASSMWAPTNQPQHF. The CDR3 DNA follows: TGTGCCAGTAGTATGTGGGCTCCTACCAATCAGCCCCAGCATTTT.

The chain is built from TRBV18 and TRBJ1-1; a possible D gene is TRBD1 (5 bases). Trimming stripped 3 bases from V and 0 bases from J, with 8 bases between. There are 14 residues in the CDR3. In germline, CDR1 is KGHSH, CDR2 LQKENI. The CDR3 DNA sequence: TGTGCCAGCTCACCGACAGCTATGAACACTGAAGCTTTCTTT. It specifies CASSPTAMNTEAFF.

The chain joins TRBV3-1 (or the pseudogene TRBV3-2) to TRBJ2-7, with 9 bases aligning to TRBD1. CDR1 is LGHDT and CDR2 is YNNKEL in the germline V gene (reference sequence). V lost 1 base and J lost 6; bases outside the gene matches: 7. The CDR3 runs to 15 residues. CDR3 coding DNA: TGTGCCAGCAGCCAAGCCAGGACAGGGGTGAGCGAGCAGTACTTC. Amino acids: CASSQARTGVSEQYF.

The chain combines TRBV18 with TRBJ2-4, with D tentatively TRBD1 or TRBD2 (5 bases each). Trimming shortened V by 2 bases and J by 7 bases, and 15 bases separated the two germline ends. CDR1 is KGHSH, CDR2 LQKENI, per germline. The CDR3 runs to 15 residues. CDR3: CASSPNHEGTNIQYF. In DNA form, the CDR3 reads TGTGCCAGCTCACCAAATCATGAGGGGACCAACATTCAGTACTTC.

The chain has TRBV5-1 and TRBJ1-6; D unresolved. Looked up from germline, CDR1 is SGHRS and CDR2 is YFSETQ. Trimming pared 0 bases from V and 2 bases from J, leaving 12 bases between. The CDR3 covers 17 residues. CDR3 bases: TGCGCCAGCAGCTTGGGTCCAGAGGACGCCTATAATTCACCCCTCCACTTT. Translated: CASSLGPEDAYNSPLHF.

This clone has a count of ten or more. The chain carries TRBV6-5 and TRBJ2-2, with 12 bases lining up with TRBD2. The V gene's germline CDR1 is MNHEY and CDR2 SVGAGI. J was trimmed by 4 bases and V by 0 bases; bases with no gene match: 0. The CDR3 has 16 residues. The CDR3 coding sequence is TGTGCCAGCAGTTACTCGACTAGCGGGAGCACCGGGGAGCTGTTTTTT. Residues: CASSYSTSGSTGELFF.

V is TRBV6-5 and J is TRBJ1-1, with D tentatively TRBD1 (5 bases). V lost 2 bases, J lost 6 bases, and 13 bases lay in between. This CDR3 has 14 amino acids. The germline V gene has CDR1 MNHEY and CDR2 SVGAGI. CDR3 region: CASSYQYGTSEAFF. The CDR3 bases are TGTGCCAGCAGTTACCAATACGGGACGTCTGAAGCTTTCTTT.

The chain uses TRBV2 and TRBJ2-7; TRBD1 matches 8 bases. V lost 5 bases and J lost 0; bases outside the gene matches: 3. The CDR3 spans 14 residues. CDR1 is SNHLY and CDR2 is FYNNEI in the germline V gene. CDR3 sequence (DNA): TGTGCCAGCAGTTCCGGGACAGGCTCCTACGAGCAGTACTTC. It translates to CASSSGTGSYEQYF.

This chain uses TRBV11-3 with TRBJ2-7, with 13 bases fitting TRBD2. The germline CDR1 and CDR2 sequences are SGHNT and YENEEA. V shed 4 bases and J 1 base; nucleotides not matched to a gene: 1. The CDR3 is 15 amino acids. The CDR3 sequence: CASSSLAGGSYEQYF. CDR3 bases: TGTGCCAGCAGCTCACTAGCGGGGGGGTCCTACGAGCAGTACTTC. The full variable domain, in which reference TRBV11-3 and TRBJ2-7 provide the parts outside the CDR3, is EAGVVQSPRYKIIEKKQPVAFWCNPISGHNTLYWYLQNLGQGPELLIRYENEEAVDDSQLPKDRFSAERLKGVDSTLKIQPAELGDSAVYLCASSSLAGGSYEQYFGPGTRLTVT.

V usage is TRBV25-1 and J usage is TRBJ1-1; the D is unclear. This CDR3 has 14 residues. Trimming cost V 3 bases and J 8 bases, with 16 bases left between them. CDR1 MGHDK and CDR2 SYGVNS come from the germline V gene. CDR3 region: CASSDLIDTSEAFF. The CDR3 nucleotides are TGTGCCAGCAGTGACCTCATAGACACCTCAGAAGCTTTCTTT.

CDR3 in amino acids: CASSSGLYSGNTIYF. In DNA, the CDR3 is TGTGCCAGCAGCTCGGGACTTTACTCTGGAAACACCATATATTTT. The chain recombines TRBV7-9 with TRBJ1-3; tentatively, D is TRBD1 (5 bases). CDR3 length: 15 amino acids. Deletions cut 4 bases from V and 0 bases from J, with 10 bases between. CDR1 and CDR2 (germline): SEHNR, FQNEAQ (reference sequence). Together with reference TRBV7-9 and TRBJ1-3, the CDR3 gives the full variable domain: DTGVSQNPRHKITKRGQNVTFRCDPISEHNRLYWYRQTLGQGPEFLTYFQNEAQLEKSRLLSDRFSAERPKGSFSTLEIQRTEQGDSAMYLCASSSGLYSGNTIYFGEGSWLTVV.

V and J are TRBV5-1 and TRBJ2-7; perhaps TRBD2 as D (5 bases). The V and J ends lost 1 base and 0 bases respectively, with 11 bases between them. Germline loops: CDR1 SGHRS, CDR2 YFSETQ. The CDR3 runs 15 residues. This CDR3 is CASSLPERSSYEQYF. The DNA of the CDR3 is TGCGCCAGCAGCTTGCCCGAGCGGAGCTCCTACGAGCAGTACTTC.

The chain uses TRBV28 and TRBJ1-5, with unresolved D. V lost 8 bases and J lost 3, with 17 bases in between. From germline, CDR1 is MDHEN and CDR2 SYDVKM. CDR3 length: 15 residues. The CDR3 DNA sequence: TGTGCCAGCGAAAATGGGCAGCCGATCAATCAGCCCCAGCATTTT. Its translation: CASENGQPINQPQHF.

The V call is TRBV5-1, the J call TRBJ1-2; weak D call: TRBD1 (6 bases). CDR1 and CDR2 (germline): SGHRS, YFSETQ. This CDR3 contains 16 residues. Trimming removed 0 bases from V and 4 bases from J, with 16 bases in between. CDR3 protein: CASSLALDRAFYGYTF. The CDR3 DNA reads as TGCGCCAGCAGCTTGGCCCTGGACAGAGCCTTCTATGGCTACACCTTC.

The chain employs TRBV5-6 and TRBJ1-5, with TRBD1 identical over 9 bases. V dropped 2 bases and J dropped 3; count of bases not matched to a gene: 6. CDR1 is SGHDT, CDR2 YYEEEE, per germline. The CDR3 is 16 amino acids. The CDR3 loop reads CASSLGGQGFNQPQHF. CDR3 sequence (DNA): TGTGCCAGCAGCTTAGGGGGACAGGGATTCAATCAGCCCCAGCATTTT.

A single count supports this clone. This chain uses TRBV18 with TRBJ2-7; 7 nucleotides match TRBD1. The CDR3 has 14 amino acids. Germline V gene data show CDR1 as KGHSH and CDR2 as LQKENI. With 1 base clipped from V and 6 bases from J, the junction kept 6 bases outside the gene matches. Here the CDR3 DNA reads TGTGCCAGCTCACCACAACAGGGGTCTTTCGAGCAGTACTTC. It yields the protein CASSPQQGSFEQYF.

The chain links TRBV19 to TRBJ2-4; TRBD2 is a possible D gene (6 bases). The CDR3 has 14 amino acids. V lost 6 bases and J lost 4, with 13 bases in between. Looked up from germline, CDR1 is LNHDA and CDR2 is SQIVND (reference sequence). The CDR3 sequence: CASSGTGGKNIQYF. CDR3 nucleotide sequence: TGTGCCAGTAGCGGGACTGGGGGGAAAAACATTCAGTACTTC.

The chain recombines TRBV28 with TRBJ2-7; D ambiguous. CDR1 is MDHEN, CDR2 SYDVKM, per germline. V was trimmed by 1 base and J by 3 bases, leaving 7 bases between them. The CDR3 loop spans 13 amino acids. The CDR3 DNA reads as TGTGCCAGCAGTTTATCCTCCAGCTACGAGCAGTACTTC. This encodes CASSLSSSYEQYF.

The J gene is TRBJ1-4, the V gene TRBV12-3 or TRBV12-4; perhaps TRBD1 as D (6 bases). The V gene lost 7 bases and the J gene lost 7 bases, with 13 bases spanning the gap. The CDR3 has 13 amino acids. The CDR3 nucleotides are TGTGCCAGCATGTTCCAGGGGAGTGAAAAACTGTTTTTT. Translation gives CASMFQGSEKLFF.